The clone carrying this T cell receptor (beta chain) was seen a handful of times. Antigen specificity is unknown. V shed 4 bases and J shed 5 bases, with 18 bases lying between them. The CDR3 loop spans 15 amino acids. CDR1 and CDR2 from the germline V gene are SGHRS and YFSETQ. A library of TCRbeta sequences, prepared with unique molecular identifiers, was generated. TCRdb ran MiXCR on the PCR reads and lists one entry per CDR3 protein. The table has over 45,000 distinct CDR3 sequences, 35% to 55% seen once. The sample is drawn from a study of T-cell reconstitution after alpha-beta-depleted transplantation in children. Study results and limitations: Recipient T cells and thymic progenitors that survived gave rise to the high TCRbeta diversity observed at day 60 in some patients. One year after transplant, T-cell counts and diversity came mostly from newly produced T cells. Several hundred expanded graft clones reportedly supplied alpha-beta T cells about two months after transplant.

Material: PBMCs, mostly from graft donor cells, obtained 360 days after TCRalphabeta/CD19-depleted stem cell transplant. This rearrangement joins TRBV5-1 to TRBJ2-5, with D possibly called TRBD1 or TRBD2 (6 bases each). The clonotype comes from a male patient aged 10 to 17 who had a stem cell transplant for acute lymphoblastic leukemia, so the T cells may come from the graft donor. The CDR3 coding sequence is TGCGCCAGCAGCATCCTGGGGGGCGCGGGGGAGACCCAGTACTTC. This sequence encodes CASSILGGAGETQYF.